This TCR beta chain was obtained from a study of tumor and adjacent non-tumor tissue in lung cancer. As for the study in general: Samples averaged around 4 million productive TCRbeta reads each.

This clonotype appeared once. The missing conserved phenylalanine or tryptophan at the end of this CDR3 makes a read error likely. The CDR3 runs 18 residues. V shed 3 bases and J shed 3 bases, with 20 bases lying between them. Germline lookup yields CDR1 SEHNR and CDR2 FQNEAQ (reference sequence). RNA was extracted from bulk tissue without any cell sorting. A modified ARM-PCR protocol with three rounds of nested PCR amplified TCRbeta. One entry per CDR3 protein results from TCRdb running MiXCR on the multiplex PCR reads. The table includes some 74,000 distinct CDR3 sequences, 55% to 80% detected once. The rearrangement joins TRBV7-9 to TRBJ1-4; TRBD1 might be the D (6 bases). The sequence derives from a woman in her thirties or forties with non-small cell lung cancer. The sequenced sample was lung tumor tissue. CDR3 nucleotides: TGTGCCAGCAGCTTCGTGCGCACTGAGGGGGTTGCTAATGAAAAACTGTTTTCT. Protein product: CASSFVRTEGVANEKLFS.